This T cell receptor (beta chain) was observed in a study of blood T cell repertoires in COVID-19 (dated by TCRdb to about 2020). The study in broad terms: The collaborator samples originated in the United States, Italy and Spain and spanned the acute and convalescent phases of COVID-19. Sample metadata almost always included a de-identified subject ID, COVID-19 status, age in years and sex. The repertoires were released in a freely available public database intended as a resource for research on the immune response to SARS-CoV-2. The samples were drawn from two sources: the first 160 participants of the ongoing ImmuneRACE study, and 1,000 to 1,500 subjects contributed by 6 global collaborators. Where HLA class I and class II types were available, the types were taken from metadata supplied by the sample provider, not from assay-based typing. The prospective study material was composed of cDNA or gDNA derived from T cells, B-cell-depleted T cells, or PBMCs. Subjects who had been exposed to COVID-19, were actively infected with it, or had recovered from it provided the deeply sampled blood TCRbeta repertoires that made up the dataset.

Worth noting for this clone: Its antigen remains undetermined. Per-nucleotide qualities are absent, and no much larger clonotype sits a single base away.

General findings and caveats noted by the study authors: The quantity of clinical and demographic metadata differed by source and by participant and was supplied without curation.

TCRbeta CDR3 regions were amplified from genomic DNA by means of the immunoSEQ Assay, a bias-controlled multiplex PCR. The paper's data handling went like this. The number of nucleated cells in each sample was estimated by amplification of reference gene primers within the assay. To quantify the absolute abundance of each unique TCRbeta CDR3 rearrangement, sequence reads were collapsed and filtered. For each sample, productive Simpson clonality was calculated as the square root of Simpson's diversity index across productive rearrangements. Here the immuneACCESS table is served through TCRdb, limited to in-frame sequences with V and J called. Missing clones are a known gap in these copies; in checked studies unresolved V genes cover under half, and the rest lacks a known reason. The V and J calls and clone size are taken from that table; D and trimming were inferred from the DNA. In this sample the table shows 85,000 to 100,000 clones, approximately 84% of which occur a single time. Approximately 15% of the sample rests with the top ten.

The collaborating institutions used their own protocols to collect whole blood in K2EDTA tubes. For TCRbeta analysis, collaborators shipped samples in one of three forms: frozen whole blood, isolated PBMCs, or DNA extracted from either of those sample types. This clonotype was sampled from a woman aged 60-75 years with acute or convalescent COVID-19. What was sequenced was peripheral blood.

The CDR3 corresponds to CASTSLGSTNEKLFF. The DNA is as follows: TGTGCCAGCACCTCCCTAGGATCAACTAATGAAAAACTGTTTTTT. Here the chain combines TRBV27 and TRBJ1-4; no D gene call is confident. Deletion took 7 bases off V and 0 bases off J, with a span of 12 bases between the germline ends. The germline V gene encodes CDR1 MNHEY and CDR2 SMNVEV (reference sequence). The CDR3 holds 15 amino acids from the cysteine to the phenylalanine. CDR3 DNA is the only sequence kept; it has 45 bases, read in frame from the first base. Joined to the reference TRBV27 and TRBJ1-4 proteins, this CDR3 gives the full variable domain: EAQVTQNPRYLITVTGKKLTVTCSQNMNHEYMSWYRQDPGLGLRQIYYSMNVEVTDKGDVPEGYKVSRKEKRNFPLILESPSPNQTSLYFCASTSLGSTNEKLFFGSGTQLSVL.